Listed below are T cell receptor beta chains from one sample, sequenced in a study of T cell repertoires in cytomegalovirus infection. TCRdb processed the reads anew with MiXCR; each CDR3 protein has one entry. The data contain approximately 200,000 distinct CDR3 sequences, 22% of them seen just once; the ten biggest clones take up about 20%. The sequencing input was CD8+ T cells from PBMCs. The receptors shown here come from a human donor in good health (CMV status not recorded). Some clones in this sample may be carry-over from other donors' samples. CDR3s include the opening cysteine and the closing phenylalanine or tryptophan. A D gene is named only where the DNA matches it firmly. The size of a clone is reported for some rows only, either as once, few or many, or as a class for expanded clones.

V: TRBV9
size: NA
D: NA
length: 14
J: TRBJ2-1
CDR3: CASSVGGLYNEQFF
DNA: TGTGCCAGCAGCGTGGGGGGACTTTACAATGAGCAGTTCTTC

V: TRBV6-5
size: NA
D: TRBD2
length: 15
J: TRBJ2-7
CDR3: CASSYGTSGDYEQYF
DNA: TGTGCCAGCAGTTACGGGACTAGCGGGGACTACGAGCAGTACTTC

V: TRBV28
size: NA
D: NA
length: 15
J: TRBJ2-3
CDR3: CASSLDSISKDTQYF
DNA: TGTGCCAGCAGTTTAGACAGTATCAGCAAAGATACGCAGTATTTT

V: TRBV27
size: NA
D: NA
length: 13
J: TRBJ1-5
CDR3: CASSPGVGQPQHF
DNA: TGTGCCAGCAGTCCGGGGGTGGGTCAGCCCCAGCATTTT

V: TRBV6-6
size: NA
D: NA
length: 11
J: TRBJ2-1
CDR3: CASSYSTEQFF
DNA: TGTGCCAGCAGTTACTCGACTGAGCAGTTCTTC

V: TRBV20-1
size: few
D: TRBD2
length: 14
J: TRBJ2-7
CDR3: CSARVLAGGYEQYF
DNA: TGCAGTGCTAGGGTCCTAGCGGGGGGATACGAGCAGTACTTC

V: TRBV29-1
size: many
D: TRBD1
length: 11
J: TRBJ1-2
CDR3: CSVITGDGYTF
DNA: TGCAGCGTCATCACAGGGGATGGCTACACCTTC

V: TRBV7-2
size: many
D: NA
length: 14
J: TRBJ2-7
CDR3: CASSSGGNLYEQYF
DNA: TGTGCCAGCAGCTCGGGGGGCAACCTCTACGAGCAGTACTTC

V: TRBV28
size: NA
D: NA
length: 13
J: TRBJ2-3
CDR3: CASSLMGADTQYF
DNA: TGTGCCAGCAGTTTAATGGGGGCGGATACGCAGTATTTT

V: TRBV5-5
size: many
D: NA
length: 14
J: TRBJ2-1
CDR3: CASSFGAPSNEQFF
DNA: TGTGCCAGCAGCTTTGGAGCTCCATCCAATGAGCAGTTCTTC

V: TRBV20-1
size: few
D: NA
length: 15
J: TRBJ2-1
CDR3: CSASVGPPFYNEQFF
DNA: TGCAGTGCTAGTGTTGGGCCGCCCTTCTACAATGAGCAGTTCTTC

V: TRBV9
size: once
D: NA
length: 14
J: TRBJ2-5
CDR3: CASSVDTLQETQYF
DNA: TGTGCCAGCAGCGTAGATACCCTTCAAGAGACCCAGTACTTC

V: TRBV29-1
size: few
D: NA
length: 15
J: TRBJ2-2
CDR3: CSVESGDPNTGELFF
DNA: TGCAGCGTTGAATCCGGGGACCCGAACACCGGGGAGCTGTTTTTT

V: TRBV12-3/TRBV12-4
size: few
D: TRBD1
length: 15
J: TRBJ1-4
CDR3: CASSPWGTVDEKLFF
DNA: TGTGCCAGCAGTCCCTGGGGGACAGTAGATGAAAAACTGTTTTTT

V: TRBV5-6
size: many
D: NA
length: 14
J: TRBJ2-7
CDR3: CASSSDRRSYEQYF
DNA: TGTGCCAGCAGCTCGGACAGACGCTCCTACGAGCAGTACTTC

V: TRBV7-6
size: many
D: NA
length: 16
J: TRBJ1-2
CDR3: CASSLAPGVNNYGYTF
DNA: TGTGCCAGCAGCTTAGCCCCAGGGGTGAACAACTATGGCTACACCTTC

V: TRBV28
size: NA
D: TRBD2
length: 17
J: TRBJ2-5
CDR3: CASSLWDSGGPQETQYF
DNA: TGTGCCAGCAGTTTATGGGATAGCGGGGGACCACAAGAGACCCAGTACTTC

V: TRBV27
size: few
D: NA
length: 11
J: TRBJ2-7
CDR3: CASGGLGEQYF
DNA: TGTGCCTCGGGCGGCCTAGGCGAGCAGTACTTC

V: TRBV20-1
size: NA
D: TRBD1
length: 13
J: TRBJ1-1
CDR3: CSADQGVRTEAFF
DNA: TGCAGTGCTGACCAGGGGGTTAGGACTGAAGCTTTCTTT

V: TRBV19
size: NA
D: TRBD1
length: 14
J: TRBJ1-1
CDR3: CASIPGTGRTEAFF
DNA: TGTGCCAGTATCCCCGGGACAGGGAGGACTGAAGCTTTCTTT

V: TRBV5-1
size: NA
D: NA
length: 17
J: TRBJ1-1
CDR3: CASSLDSLALGNTEAFF
DNA: TGCGCCAGCAGCTTGGACTCGCTGGCCCTGGGGAACACTGAAGCTTTCTTT

V: TRBV28
size: many
D: NA
length: 16
J: TRBJ2-7
CDR3: CASSLPETASSYEQYF
DNA: TGTGCCAGCAGTTTACCCGAGACAGCAAGCTCCTACGAGCAGTACTTC

V: TRBV29-1
size: few
D: NA
length: 14
J: TRBJ1-2
CDR3: CSVEDRDTSYGYTF
DNA: TGCAGCGTTGAAGATCGTGACACATCCTATGGCTACACCTTC

V: TRBV25-1
size: few
D: NA
length: 12
J: TRBJ2-7
CDR3: CASNQGLNEQYF
DNA: TGTGCCAGCAATCAGGGTCTCAACGAGCAGTACTTC

V: TRBV3-1
size: NA
D: NA
length: 14
J: TRBJ2-7
CDR3: CASSQVPGIYEQYF
DNA: TGTGCCAGCAGCCAAGTCCCGGGGATCTACGAGCAGTACTTC

V: TRBV7-9
size: NA
D: NA
length: 13
J: TRBJ1-2
CDR3: CASSGGISGGYTF
DNA: TGTGCCAGCAGCGGAGGGATATCAGGAGGCTACACCTTC

V: TRBV7-2
size: NA
D: TRBD1
length: 18
J: TRBJ2-7
CDR3: CASSLPKTTDRGLFEQYF
DNA: TGTGCCAGCAGCTTACCTAAAACAACTGACAGGGGGCTCTTCGAGCAGTACTTC

V: TRBV7-6
size: many
D: NA
length: 10
J: TRBJ2-7
CDR3: CASSFYEQYF
DNA: TGTGCCAGCAGTTTCTACGAGCAGTACTTC

V: TRBV7-8
size: few
D: TRBD2
length: 15
J: TRBJ2-3
CDR3: CASSFLAGGPDTQYF
DNA: TGTGCCAGCAGCTTTCTAGCGGGGGGCCCAGATACGCAGTATTTT

V: TRBV12-3/TRBV12-4
size: NA
D: TRBD2
length: 15
J: TRBJ2-3
CDR3: CASNIAGGPSDTQYF
DNA: TGTGCCAGCAACATAGCGGGGGGGCCGTCGGATACGCAGTATTTT

V: TRBV11-1
size: NA
D: NA
length: 13
J: TRBJ1-1
CDR3: CASSLVPSTEAFF
DNA: TGTGCCAGCAGCTTAGTACCCTCCACTGAAGCTTTCTTT

V: TRBV2
size: NA
D: TRBD1
length: 12
J: TRBJ2-1
CDR3: CASSPGGFEQFF
DNA: TGTGCCAGCAGTCCAGGGGGCTTTGAGCAGTTCTTC

V: TRBV7-3
size: few
D: TRBD2
length: 12
J: TRBJ2-1
CDR3: CASSATSDEQFF
DNA: TGTGCCAGCAGCGCCACTAGCGATGAGCAGTTCTTC

V: TRBV7-9
size: NA
D: NA
length: 15
J: TRBJ1-1
CDR3: CASSLATGMNTEAFF
DNA: TGTGCCAGCAGCTTAGCCACAGGGATGAACACTGAAGCTTTCTTT

V: TRBV25-1
size: NA
D: NA
length: 13
J: TRBJ1-5
CDR3: CASSGAAGRPQHF
DNA: TGTGCCAGCAGTGGAGCCGCCGGTAGGCCCCAGCATTTT

V: TRBV27
size: few
D: NA
length: 17
J: TRBJ2-1
CDR3: CASRPSGLRVTYNEQFF
DNA: TGTGCCAGCAGACCGTCGGGTCTTCGGGTTACCTACAATGAGCAGTTCTTC

V: TRBV28
size: NA
D: NA
length: 14
J: TRBJ1-6
CDR3: CASSPGLWDSPLHF
DNA: TGTGCCAGCAGTCCGGGGCTTTGGGATTCACCCCTCCACTTT

V: TRBV7-8
size: few
D: NA
length: 16
J: TRBJ2-5
CDR3: CASSPTGGGMQETQYF
DNA: TGTGCCAGCAGCCCAACGGGTGGGGGAATGCAAGAGACCCAGTACTTC

V: TRBV12-3/TRBV12-4
size: NA
D: NA
length: 14
J: TRBJ2-5
CDR3: CASSLVGSLETQYF
DNA: TGTGCCAGCAGTTTAGTCGGTAGCTTAGAGACCCAGTACTTC

V: TRBV20-1
size: NA
D: NA
length: 16
J: TRBJ2-7
CDR3: CSARVSGGLHSYEQYF
DNA: TGCAGTGCTAGAGTGTCCGGGGGGCTTCACTCCTACGAGCAGTACTTC

V: TRBV28
size: many
D: NA
length: 13
J: TRBJ1-4
CDR3: CASSWAGNEKLFF
DNA: TGTGCCAGCAGTTGGGCGGGGAATGAAAAACTGTTTTTT

V: TRBV7-8
size: many
D: NA
length: 15
J: TRBJ2-1
CDR3: CASSTVGGINNEQFF
DNA: TGTGCCAGCAGTACAGTCGGGGGAATTAACAATGAGCAGTTCTTC

V: TRBV7-2
size: many
D: TRBD2
length: 15
J: TRBJ2-7
CDR3: CASSPGLAGRYEQYF
DNA: TGTGCCAGCAGCCCGGGACTAGCGGGGCGCTACGAGCAGTACTTC

V: TRBV12-3/TRBV12-4
size: few
D: TRBD2
length: 15
J: TRBJ2-1
CDR3: CASSPGAGGDNEQFF
DNA: TGTGCCAGCAGCCCCGGAGCGGGGGGGGACAATGAGCAGTTCTTC

V: TRBV11-1
size: few
D: TRBD1
length: 18
J: TRBJ2-1
CDR3: CASSLALTGGMVGDEQFF
DNA: TGTGCCAGCAGCTTAGCGCTGACAGGGGGAATGGTTGGTGATGAGCAGTTCTTC

V: TRBV28
size: NA
D: NA
length: 13
J: TRBJ2-7
CDR3: CASSPKGSYEQYF
DNA: TGTGCCAGCAGCCCTAAGGGCTCCTACGAGCAGTACTTC

V: TRBV15
size: few
D: TRBD1
length: 14
J: TRBJ2-7
CDR3: CATSTRTGVSEQYF
DNA: TGTGCCACCAGCACTCGGACAGGGGTAAGCGAGCAGTACTTC

V: TRBV19
size: few
D: NA
length: 12
J: TRBJ2-1
CDR3: CASSIRVDEQFF
DNA: TGTGCCAGTAGTATAAGAGTGGATGAGCAGTTCTTC

V: TRBV7-9
size: NA
D: NA
length: 14
J: TRBJ1-1
CDR3: CASSPGARNTEAFF
DNA: TGTGCCAGCAGCCCCGGCGCCCGGAACACTGAAGCTTTCTTT

V: TRBV7-2
size: many
D: NA
length: 17
J: TRBJ2-7
CDR3: CASSEFGTTQILYEQYF
DNA: TGTGCCAGCAGCGAGTTTGGAACCACCCAGATTTTGTACGAGCAGTACTTC

V: TRBV29-1
size: few
D: NA
length: 17
J: TRBJ1-1
CDR3: CSVGSPRGGQWSTEAFF
DNA: TGCAGCGTTGGATCTCCACGTGGGGGACAATGGAGCACTGAAGCTTTCTTT

V: TRBV6-5
size: NA
D: TRBD1
length: 17
J: TRBJ2-2
CDR3: CASSYSPGTGSTGELFF
DNA: TGTGCCAGCAGTTACAGCCCCGGGACAGGGTCGACCGGGGAGCTGTTTTTT

V: TRBV7-2
size: many
D: NA
length: 14
J: TRBJ2-2
CDR3: CASSHPGVKGELFF
DNA: TGTGCCAGCAGCCACCCGGGGGTAAAAGGGGAGCTGTTTTTT